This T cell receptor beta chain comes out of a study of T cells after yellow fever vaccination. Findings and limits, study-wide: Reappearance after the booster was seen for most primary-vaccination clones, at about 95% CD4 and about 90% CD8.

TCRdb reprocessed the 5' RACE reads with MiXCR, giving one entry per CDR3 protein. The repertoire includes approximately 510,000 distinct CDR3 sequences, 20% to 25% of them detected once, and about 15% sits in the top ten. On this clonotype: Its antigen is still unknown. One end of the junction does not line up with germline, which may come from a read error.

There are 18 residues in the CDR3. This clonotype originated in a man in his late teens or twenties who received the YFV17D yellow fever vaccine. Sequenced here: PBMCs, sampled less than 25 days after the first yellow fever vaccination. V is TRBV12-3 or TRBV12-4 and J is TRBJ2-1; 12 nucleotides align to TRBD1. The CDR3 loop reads CTSSCGTGGGCAYNEQFF. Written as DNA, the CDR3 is TGTACCAGCAGTTGCGGGACAGGGGGCGGTTGTGCCTACAATGAGCAGTTCTTC.